This T cell receptor beta chain was recorded in a study of cytomegalovirus exposure and HLA in healthy donors. Whole-study context: Approximately 190 million T cells yielded approximately 100 million unique TCR beta sequences, as an earlier analysis found.

Whereas donors were nominally healthy upon sampling, unrecorded immune exposures were probable. The PCR employed 60 Vbeta primers together with 13 Jbeta primers. Clones were read by immunoSEQ multiplex PCR, and TCRdb kept only the in-frame ones, dropping some. The sample consists of 190,000 or so clones, 70% to 85% of them appearing once. Trimming cost V 0 bases and J 1 base, with 5 bases left between them. This CDR3 is built from 13 residues. Germline loops: CDR1 SGHDT, CDR2 YYEEEE. The TCR sequence derives from a boy between 2 and 10 years old in good health and CMV-seronegative. The material sequenced was PBMCs. The J gene is TRBJ2-7, the V gene TRBV5-6; TRBD1 might be the D (5 bases). CDR3 coding DNA: TGTGCCAGCAGCTTGGACAGGTCCTACGAGCAGTACTTC. It yields the protein CASSLDRSYEQYF.